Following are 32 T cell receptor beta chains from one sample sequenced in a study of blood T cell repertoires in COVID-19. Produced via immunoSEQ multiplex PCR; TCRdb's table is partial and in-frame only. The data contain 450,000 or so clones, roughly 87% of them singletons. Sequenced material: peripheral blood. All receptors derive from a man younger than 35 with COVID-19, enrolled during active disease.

The CDR3 nucleotides read TGCGCCAGCAGTCTTACGGGACAGACCTACAATGAGCAGTTCTTC. Its translation: CASSLTGQTYNEQFF. V usage is TRBV5-1 and J usage is TRBJ2-1; 7 bases map to TRBD1. This CDR3 is built from 15 residues. The V and J ends lost 5 bases and 2 bases, in that order; junction bases with no gene match: 7. Looked up from germline, CDR1 is SGHRS and CDR2 is YFSETQ.

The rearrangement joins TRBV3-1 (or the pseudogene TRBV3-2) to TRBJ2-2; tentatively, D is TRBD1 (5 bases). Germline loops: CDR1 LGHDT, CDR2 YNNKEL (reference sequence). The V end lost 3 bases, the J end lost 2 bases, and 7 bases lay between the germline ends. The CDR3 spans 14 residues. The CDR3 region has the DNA TGTGCCAGCAGCCAGGGGCCCAACACCGGGGAGCTGTTTTTT. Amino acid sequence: CASSQGPNTGELFF.

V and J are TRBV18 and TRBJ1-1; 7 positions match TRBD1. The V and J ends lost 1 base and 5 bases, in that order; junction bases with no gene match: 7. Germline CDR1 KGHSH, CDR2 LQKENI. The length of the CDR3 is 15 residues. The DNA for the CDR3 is TGTGCCAGCTCACCACTAGGGGGCCGGGTAACTGAAGCTTTCTTT. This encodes CASSPLGGRVTEAFF.

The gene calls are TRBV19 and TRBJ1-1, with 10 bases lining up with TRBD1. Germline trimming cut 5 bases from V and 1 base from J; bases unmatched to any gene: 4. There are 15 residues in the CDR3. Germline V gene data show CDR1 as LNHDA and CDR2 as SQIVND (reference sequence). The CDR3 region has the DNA TGTGCCAGTAGTCCACGGGACAGGGGGAACACTGAAGCTTTCTTT. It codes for CASSPRDRGNTEAFF.

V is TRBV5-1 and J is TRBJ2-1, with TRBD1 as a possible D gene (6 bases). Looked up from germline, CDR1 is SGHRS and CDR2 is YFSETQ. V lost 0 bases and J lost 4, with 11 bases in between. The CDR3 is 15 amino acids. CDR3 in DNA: TGCGCCAGCAGCTTGGGGGCAGGGGAGTACAATGAGCAGTTCTTC. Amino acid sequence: CASSLGAGEYNEQFF.

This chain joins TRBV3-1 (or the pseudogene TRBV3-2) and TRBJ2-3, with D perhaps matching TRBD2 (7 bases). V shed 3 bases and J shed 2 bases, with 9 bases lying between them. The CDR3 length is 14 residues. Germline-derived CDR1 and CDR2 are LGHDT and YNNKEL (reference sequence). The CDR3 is CASSQRGHTDTQYF. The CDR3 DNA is TGTGCCAGCAGCCAGCGGGGGCACACAGATACGCAGTATTTT.

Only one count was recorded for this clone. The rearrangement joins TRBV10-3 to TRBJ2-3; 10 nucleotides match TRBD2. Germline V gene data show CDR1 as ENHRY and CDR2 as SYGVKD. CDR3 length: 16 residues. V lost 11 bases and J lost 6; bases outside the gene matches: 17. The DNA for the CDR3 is TGTGCCTCTTCCCAGGGGCGGCTAGCGGGGGTGGATACGCAGTATTTT. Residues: CASSQGRLAGVDTQYF.

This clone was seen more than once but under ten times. The CDR3 region is CASSPRSGTLNTGELFF. In DNA form, the CDR3 reads TGTGCCAGCAGCCCACGCAGCGGTACCCTGAACACCGGGGAGCTGTTTTTT. V and J are TRBV5-6 and TRBJ2-2; possible D gene TRBD2, 5 bases. This CDR3 spans 17 amino acids. Germline assignment: CDR1 SGHDT and CDR2 YYEEEE. V lost 4 bases and J lost 1, with 17 bases in between.

The CDR3 DNA sequence: TGTGCCACCGGGGGGCTAGCGGGAGCCGGTGGTACGCAGTATTTT. It yields the protein CATGGLAGAGGTQYF. The chain carries TRBV24-1 and TRBJ2-3; 10 nucleotides line up with TRBD2. With V trimmed by 9 bases and J by 8 bases, 13 bases remained unmatched. The CDR3 runs to 15 residues. The V gene's germline CDR1 is KGHDR and CDR2 SFDVKD.

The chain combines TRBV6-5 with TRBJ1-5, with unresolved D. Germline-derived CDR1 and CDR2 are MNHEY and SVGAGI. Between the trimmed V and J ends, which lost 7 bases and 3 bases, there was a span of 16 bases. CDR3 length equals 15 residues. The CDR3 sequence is CASMPGNVDNQPQHF. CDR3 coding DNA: TGTGCCAGCATGCCGGGGAATGTCGACAATCAGCCCCAGCATTTT.

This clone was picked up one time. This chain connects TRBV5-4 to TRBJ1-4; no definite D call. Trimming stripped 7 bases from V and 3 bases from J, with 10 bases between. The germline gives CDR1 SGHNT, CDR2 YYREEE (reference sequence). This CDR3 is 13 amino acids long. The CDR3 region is CASGSRPNEKLFF. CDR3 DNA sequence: TGTGCCAGCGGGAGCAGACCTAATGAAAAACTGTTTTTT.

CDR3 coding DNA: TGTGCCAGCACCCTGAGGAGACTAGAGAATGAGCAGTTCTTC. Translated: CASTLRRLENEQFF. This chain uses TRBV27 with TRBJ2-1, with TRBD2 as a possible D gene (6 bases). The germline V and J ends were trimmed by 7 bases and 7 bases, with 17 bases remaining between them. The germline V gene encodes CDR1 MNHEY and CDR2 SMNVEV (reference sequence). This CDR3 is built from 14 residues.

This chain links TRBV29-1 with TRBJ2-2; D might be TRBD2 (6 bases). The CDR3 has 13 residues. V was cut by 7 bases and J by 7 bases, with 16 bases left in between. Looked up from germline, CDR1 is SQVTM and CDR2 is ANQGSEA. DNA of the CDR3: TGCAGCGCCTCGACTAGACAGTTCGGGGAGCTGTTTTTT. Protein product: CSASTRQFGELFF.

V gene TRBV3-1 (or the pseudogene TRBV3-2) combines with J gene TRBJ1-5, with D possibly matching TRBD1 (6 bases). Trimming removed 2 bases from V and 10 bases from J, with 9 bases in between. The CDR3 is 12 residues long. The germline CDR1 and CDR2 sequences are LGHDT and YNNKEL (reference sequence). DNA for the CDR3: TGTGCCAGCAGCCAAAGGGACAAACCCCAGCATTTT. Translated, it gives CASSQRDKPQHF.

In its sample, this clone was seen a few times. The CDR3 DNA is TGTGCCAGCAGTCCGACCGCTCCCTCGGGGTCTGAGCAGTTCTTC. This gives the protein CASSPTAPSGSEQFF. The chain couples TRBV27 to TRBJ2-1; D is possibly TRBD2 (5 bases). The length of the CDR3 is 15 residues. Germline V gives CDR1 MNHEY, CDR2 SMNVEV (reference sequence). Trimming left V 5 bases short and J 9 bases short, with 20 bases between.

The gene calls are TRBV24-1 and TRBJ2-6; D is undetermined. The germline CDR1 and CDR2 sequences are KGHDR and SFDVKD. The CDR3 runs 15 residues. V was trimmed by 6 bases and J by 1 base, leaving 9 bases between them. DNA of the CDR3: TGTGCCACCAGTCAGGCAATGTCTGGGGCCAACGTCCTGACTTTC. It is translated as CATSQAMSGANVLTF.

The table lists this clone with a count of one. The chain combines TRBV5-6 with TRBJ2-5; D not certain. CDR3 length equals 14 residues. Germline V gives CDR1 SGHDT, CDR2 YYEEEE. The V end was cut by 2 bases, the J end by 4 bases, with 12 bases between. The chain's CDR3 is CASSFPVGPETQYF. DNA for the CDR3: TGTGCCAGCAGCTTTCCGGTCGGTCCAGAGACCCAGTACTTC.

CDR3 amino acids: CASNLAGGPLYEQYF. The CDR3 bases are TGTGCCAGCAACCTAGCGGGAGGGCCTCTCTACGAGCAGTACTTC. This chain connects TRBV6-5 to TRBJ2-7; 12 positions agree with TRBD2. Looked up from germline, CDR1 is MNHEY and CDR2 is SVGAGI. This CDR3 region has 15 residues. After removal of 7 bases from V and 3 bases from J, the junction contained 7 bases not matched to a gene.

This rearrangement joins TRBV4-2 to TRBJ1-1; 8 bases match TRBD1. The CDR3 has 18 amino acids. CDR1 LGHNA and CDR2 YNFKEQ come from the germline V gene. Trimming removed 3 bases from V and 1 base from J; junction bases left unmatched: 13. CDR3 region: CASSHSIVSGTGNTEAFF. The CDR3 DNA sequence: TGTGCCAGCAGCCATTCTATAGTATCCGGGACAGGGAACACTGAAGCTTTCTTT.

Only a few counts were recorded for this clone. The CDR3 coding sequence is TGTGCCAGCTCACGTCAGGGAGGCTCCGCTGGCACTGAAGCTTTCTTT. Its protein product is CASSRQGGSAGTEAFF. The rearrangement links TRBV18 to TRBJ1-1; D perhaps matches TRBD1 (5 bases). CDR3 size: 16 residues. In germline, CDR1 is KGHSH, CDR2 LQKENI. Trimming took off 4 bases at V and 4 bases at J, with 19 bases between the two ends.

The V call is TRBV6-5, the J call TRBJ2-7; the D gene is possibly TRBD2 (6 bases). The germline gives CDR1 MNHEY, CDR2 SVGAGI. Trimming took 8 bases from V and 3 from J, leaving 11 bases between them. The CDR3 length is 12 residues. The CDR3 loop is CASGTPYYEQYF. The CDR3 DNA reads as TGTGCCAGCGGGACTCCATACTACGAGCAGTACTTC.

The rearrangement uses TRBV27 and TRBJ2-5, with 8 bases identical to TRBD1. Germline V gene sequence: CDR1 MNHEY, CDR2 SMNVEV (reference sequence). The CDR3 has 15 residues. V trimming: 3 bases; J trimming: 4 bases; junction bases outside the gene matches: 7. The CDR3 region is CASSFMTGARETQYF. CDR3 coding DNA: TGTGCCAGCAGTTTTATGACAGGGGCGCGAGAGACCCAGTACTTC.

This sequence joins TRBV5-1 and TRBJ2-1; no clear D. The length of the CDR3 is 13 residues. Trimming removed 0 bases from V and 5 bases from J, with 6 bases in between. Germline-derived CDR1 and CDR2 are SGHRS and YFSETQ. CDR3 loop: CASSLELDNEQFF. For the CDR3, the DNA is TGCGCCAGCAGCTTGGAACTTGACAATGAGCAGTTCTTC. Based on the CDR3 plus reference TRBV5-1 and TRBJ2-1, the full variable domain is KAGVTQTPRYLIKTRGQQVTLSCSPISGHRSVSWYQQTPGQGLQFLFEYFSETQRNKGNFPGRFSGRQFSNSRSEMNVSTLELGDSALYLCASSLELDNEQFFGPGTRLTVL.

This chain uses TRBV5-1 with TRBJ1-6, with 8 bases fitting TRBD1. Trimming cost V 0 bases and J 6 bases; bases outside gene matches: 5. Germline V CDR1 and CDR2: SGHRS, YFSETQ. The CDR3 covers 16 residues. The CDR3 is CASSLDGQGPNSPLHF. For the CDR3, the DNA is TGCGCCAGCAGCTTGGATGGACAGGGCCCTAATTCACCCCTCCACTTT.

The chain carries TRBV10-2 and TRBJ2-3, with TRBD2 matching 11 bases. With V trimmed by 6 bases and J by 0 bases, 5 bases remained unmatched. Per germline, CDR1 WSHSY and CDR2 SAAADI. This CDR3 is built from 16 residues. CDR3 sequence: CASSRGLAASTDTQYF. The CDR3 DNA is TGCGCCAGCAGCCGGGGACTAGCGGCGAGCACAGATACGCAGTATTTT.

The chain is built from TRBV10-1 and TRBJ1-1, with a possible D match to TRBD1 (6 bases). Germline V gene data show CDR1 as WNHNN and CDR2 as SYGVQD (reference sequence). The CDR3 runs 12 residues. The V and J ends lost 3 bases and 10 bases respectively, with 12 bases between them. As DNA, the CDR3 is TGCGCCAGCAGTGAAGGGTCCAGGGGAGCTTTCTTT. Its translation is CASSEGSRGAFF.

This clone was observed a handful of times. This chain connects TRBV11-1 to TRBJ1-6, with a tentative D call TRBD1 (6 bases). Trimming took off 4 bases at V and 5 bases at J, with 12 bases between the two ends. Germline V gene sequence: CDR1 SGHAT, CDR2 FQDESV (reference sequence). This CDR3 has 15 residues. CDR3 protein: CASSSGTIDNSPLHF. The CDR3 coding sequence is TGTGCCAGCAGCTCCGGGACAATTGATAATTCACCCCTCCACTTT. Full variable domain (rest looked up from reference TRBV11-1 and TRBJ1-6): EAEVAQSPRYKITEKSQAVAFWCDPISGHATLYWYRQILGQGPELLVQFQDESVVDDSQLPKDRFSAERLKGVDSTLKIQPAELGDSAMYLCASSSGTIDNSPLHFGNGTRLTVT.

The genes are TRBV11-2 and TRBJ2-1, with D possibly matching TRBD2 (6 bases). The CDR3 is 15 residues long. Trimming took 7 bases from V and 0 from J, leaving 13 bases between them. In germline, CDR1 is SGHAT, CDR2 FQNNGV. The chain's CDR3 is CASKGGASSYNEQFF. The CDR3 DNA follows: TGTGCCAGCAAAGGAGGGGCGAGCTCCTACAATGAGCAGTTCTTC. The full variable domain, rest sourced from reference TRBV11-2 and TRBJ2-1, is EAGVAQSPRYKIIEKRQSVAFWCNPISGHATLYWYQQILGQGPKLLIQFQNNGVVDDSQLPKDRFSAERLKGVDSTLKIQPAKLEDSAVYLCASKGGASSYNEQFFGPGTRLTVL.

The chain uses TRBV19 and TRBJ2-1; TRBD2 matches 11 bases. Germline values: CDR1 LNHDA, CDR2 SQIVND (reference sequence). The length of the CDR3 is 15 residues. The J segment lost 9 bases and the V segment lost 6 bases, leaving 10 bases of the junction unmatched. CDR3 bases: TGTGCCAGTAGGTATACTAGCGGGGGCTTTGGTGAGCAGTTCTTC. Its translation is CASRYTSGGFGEQFF.

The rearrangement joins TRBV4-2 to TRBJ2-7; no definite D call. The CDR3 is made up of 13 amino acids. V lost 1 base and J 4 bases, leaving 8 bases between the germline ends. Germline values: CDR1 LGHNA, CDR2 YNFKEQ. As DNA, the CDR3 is TGTGCCAGCAGCCAAGTGGAGAGTTACGAGCAGTACTTC. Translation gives CASSQVESYEQYF.

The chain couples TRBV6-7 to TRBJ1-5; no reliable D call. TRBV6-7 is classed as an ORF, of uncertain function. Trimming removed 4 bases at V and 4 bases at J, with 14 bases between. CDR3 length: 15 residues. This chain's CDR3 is CASSSQDFMNQPQHF. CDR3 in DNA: TGTGCCAGCAGTTCCCAGGACTTCATGAATCAGCCCCAGCATTTT.

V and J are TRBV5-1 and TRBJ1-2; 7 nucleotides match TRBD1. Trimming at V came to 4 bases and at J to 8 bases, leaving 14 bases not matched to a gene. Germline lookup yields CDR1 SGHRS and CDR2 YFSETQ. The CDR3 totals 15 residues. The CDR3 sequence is CASSPSRTTGVGYTF. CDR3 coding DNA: TGCGCCAGCAGCCCTAGTCGAACAACAGGGGTGGGCTACACCTTC.